This section outlines one T cell receptor (beta chain) sequence together with its context. Its antigen is undetermined. Assay used: immunoSEQ multiplex PCR; TCRdb lists only in-frame clones, some missing. The data show 25,000 to 30,000 clones, with 65% to 85% seen just once and about a tenth held by the top ten. As to time point: week 3, after first cycle of checkpoint inhibitor. Blood was drawn before treatment and at week 3 after checkpoint blockade. Response was assessed by RECIST 1.1 at 12 weeks, except two rapid progressors. The V end lost 1 base, the J end lost 0 bases, and 10 bases lay between the germline ends. Germline V gene lookup returns CDR1 GTSNPN and CDR2 SVGIG (reference sequence). This CDR3 has 14 amino acids. This specimen belongs to a study of blood T cell dynamics during melanoma immunotherapy. Study findings and constraints: The study could not tell melanoma-specific clones from general immune activation.

The sequence derives from a human donor with melanoma. The sample here was blood, taken from a patient treated with checkpoint blockade. The genes are TRBV30 and TRBJ2-7; the D is unclear. DNA of the CDR3: TGTGCCTGGAGTGAAAAACAGCGCTCCTACGAGCAGTACTTC. Translated: CAWSEKQRSYEQYF.